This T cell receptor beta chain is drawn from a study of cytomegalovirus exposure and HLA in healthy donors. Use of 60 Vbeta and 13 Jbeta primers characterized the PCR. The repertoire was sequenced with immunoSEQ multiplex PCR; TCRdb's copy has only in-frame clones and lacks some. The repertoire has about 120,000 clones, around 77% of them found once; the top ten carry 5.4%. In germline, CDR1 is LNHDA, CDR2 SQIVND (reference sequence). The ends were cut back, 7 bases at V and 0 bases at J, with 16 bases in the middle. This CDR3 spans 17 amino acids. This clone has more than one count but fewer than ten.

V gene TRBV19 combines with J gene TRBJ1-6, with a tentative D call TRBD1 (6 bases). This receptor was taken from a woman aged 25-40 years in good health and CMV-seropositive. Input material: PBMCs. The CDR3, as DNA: TGTGCCAGTACCTCACAGGGACAAAGCTCCTATAATTCACCCCTCCACTTT. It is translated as CASTSQGQSSYNSPLHF.